Reported below is one TCR beta chain. This entry comes from a study of blood T cell repertoires in COVID-19. Study in general: COVID-19 samples, acute and convalescent, were from the United States, Italy and Spain.

Germline V lookup: CDR1 SGHTA, CDR2 FQGNSA. The junction had 3 bases not matched to a gene; V was cut back by 4 bases and J by 1 base. CDR3 length: 14 amino acids. Original handling: The assay estimated nucleated cells by amplifying reference gene primers. TCRdb's copy holds only in-frame clones and misses some; the assay was immunoSEQ multiplex PCR. The DNA was the basis for D and trimming; V, J and clone size are from that table. Of about 100,000 clones listed, about nine tenths were seen once; the top ten hold around 5.4%. V and J are TRBV7-2 and TRBJ1-1; 7 bases align to TRBD1. The clonotype originates from a man between 65 and 85 years old with acute or convalescent COVID-19. Sequencing was done on a sample of peripheral blood. CDR3 coding DNA: TGTGCCAGCAGCTATAGGGGGCCGAACACTGAAGCTTTCTTT. Translating gives CASSYRGPNTEAFF.